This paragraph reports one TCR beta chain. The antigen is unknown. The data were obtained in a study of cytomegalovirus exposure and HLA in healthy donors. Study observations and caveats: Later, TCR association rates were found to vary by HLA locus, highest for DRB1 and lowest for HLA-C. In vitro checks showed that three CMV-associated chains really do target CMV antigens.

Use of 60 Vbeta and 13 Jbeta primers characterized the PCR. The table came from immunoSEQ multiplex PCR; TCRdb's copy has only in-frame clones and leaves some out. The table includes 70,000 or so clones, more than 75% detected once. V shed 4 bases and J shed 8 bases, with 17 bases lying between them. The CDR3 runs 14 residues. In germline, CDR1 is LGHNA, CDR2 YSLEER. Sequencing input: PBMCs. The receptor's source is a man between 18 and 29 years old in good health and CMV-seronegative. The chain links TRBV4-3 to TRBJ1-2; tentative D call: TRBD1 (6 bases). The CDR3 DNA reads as TGCGCCAGCAGCCCCTACAGGGTTGATGAGGGCTACACCTTC. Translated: CASSPYRVDEGYTF.